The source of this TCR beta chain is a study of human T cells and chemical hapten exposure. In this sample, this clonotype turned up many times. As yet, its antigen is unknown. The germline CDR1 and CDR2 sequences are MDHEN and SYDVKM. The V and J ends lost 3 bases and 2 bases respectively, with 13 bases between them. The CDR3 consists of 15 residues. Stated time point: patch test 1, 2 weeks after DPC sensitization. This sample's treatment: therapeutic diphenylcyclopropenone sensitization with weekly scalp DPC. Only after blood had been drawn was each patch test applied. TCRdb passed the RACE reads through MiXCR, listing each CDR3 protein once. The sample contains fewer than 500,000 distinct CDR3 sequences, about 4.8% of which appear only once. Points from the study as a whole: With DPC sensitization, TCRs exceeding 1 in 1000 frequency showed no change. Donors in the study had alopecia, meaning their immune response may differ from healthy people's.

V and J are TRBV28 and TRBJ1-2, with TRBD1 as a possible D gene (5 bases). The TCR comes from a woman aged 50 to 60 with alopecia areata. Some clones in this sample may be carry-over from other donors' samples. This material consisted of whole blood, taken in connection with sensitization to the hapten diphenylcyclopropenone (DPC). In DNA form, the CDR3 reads TGTGCCAGCAGTTTGGGCAGGGCTAGAAACTATGGCTACACCTTC. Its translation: CASSLGRARNYGYTF.